The entry that follows covers one TCR beta chain sequence. This clone was recorded once. This receptor's antigen is unknown. One base away there is no much larger clone; base qualities are not given. The entry originates in a study of T cell responses to AZD1222 COVID-19 vaccine (dated by TCRdb to about 2021). At the level of the whole study: A total of 240 or so trial participants underwent TCR sequencing, of whom approximately 200 had received two doses of AZD1222 and some 25 had received two doses of the MenACWY control vaccine. Trial participants were enrolled by age into 18-55, 56-69 and 70-plus year subgroups, with about 150, 28 and 57 TCR-sequenced participants respectively.

The CDR3 regions of human TCRbeta chains were analyzed by immunosequencing. Concerning the study's data processing: Repertoire TCRs were checked for matches against a reference library of SARS-CoV-2-specific TCRs that had been generated using the MIRA antigen-specificity platform. Breadth was defined as the fraction of unique TCRs that were SARS-CoV-2-associated. Depth was defined as the fraction of total T cells that were SARS-CoV-2-associated. Using the MIRA data, each spike-specific TCR was assigned both to the spike region to which the TCR was reactive and to a CD4 or CD8 class. Log10-transformed breadth and depth values were compared by one-way ANOVA with Sidak's multiple comparisons tests. TCRdb holds this immuneACCESS table with in-frame rearrangements only. Some clones are missing; in checked studies, unresolved V genes explain under half, and the rest has no known cause. Clonal size and the V and J genes are those of that table, whereas D and trimming came from the DNA. Within this sample are 85,000 to 90,000 clones, with around nine tenths of them counted one time only. 5.2% of the sample is held by the ten biggest clonotypes.

Read against the paper, the sample's time point label means: baseline before first vaccination. Reading the label with the study, this specimen's treatment or condition is: meningococcal conjugate vaccine given as trial control. Vaccinee samples came from UK trials COV001 and COV002, including a single-blind randomized controlled phase 2/3 trial of AZD1222 (ChAdOx1 nCoV-19) in healthy adults. For TCRbeta chain sequencing, PBMC samples from trial participants were taken at day 0 and at day 28 after the second dose. Paper-wide results and their limitations: Epitopes outside the regions mutated in the B.1.351 and B.1.1.7 variants were reportedly recognized by nearly half of the unique spike-specific TCRs. After two AZD1222 doses, spike-specific TCR breadth and depth were significantly higher than at day 0 and than in MenACWY recipients. Because no samples from the day 14 peak response were available, repertoires could be characterized only after the peak T cell response. Most participants were white British and females outnumbered males, and the authors suggested that clonal diversity may have been underestimated. Conclusions about previously exposed vaccinees were limited because only six AZD1222 recipients were SARS-CoV-2 seropositive at baseline. The vaccine-associated CD4 TCRs covered the entire spike protein, and the dominant responses fell in regions 160-218 and 743-854. The 56-69-year group was small, and its depth increase did not reach significance, likely because of low power.

The CDR3 runs 13 amino acids, cysteine and phenylalanine included. CDR3 DNA only is kept here, 39 bases in frame from base 1. At the junction V is shortened by 3 bases and J by 5 bases, with 10 bases in between. In the germline V gene, CDR1 corresponds to MNHEY and CDR2 to SVGEGT. Sample: peripheral blood, taken on day 0 of MenACWY control vaccination. This receptor was taken from an adult in good health. The sequence links TRBV6-2 or TRBV6-3 to TRBJ2-5; tentative D gene TRBD2, with 5 bases matching. The CDR3 reads as follows: CASSYGSWETQYF. The nucleotides read TGTGCCAGCAGTTATGGGAGCTGGGAGACCCAGTACTTC.